This section outlines one TCR beta chain sequence together with its context. This entry is derived from a study of technical replicates of blood from several donors. Trimming at V came to 4 bases and at J to 0 bases, leaving 9 bases not matched to a gene. The CDR3 spans 18 residues. Germline V CDR1 and CDR2: MNHEY, SMNVEV (reference sequence). Sequenced by immunoSEQ multiplex PCR; TCRdb stores in-frame clones only, minus some. The sample shows 70,000 to 95,000 clones, about 91% of them seen only once. The specimen was T cells isolated from PBMCs. This chain uses TRBV27 with TRBJ2-3; 11 nucleotides agree with TRBD2. The TCR sequence derives from a human donor in good health. Some clones in this sample may be carry-over from other donors' samples. CDR3 DNA sequence: TGTGCCAGCAGTTCGGGACTAGCGGTATATTCTAGCACAGATACGCAGTATTTT. Its translation is CASSSGLAVYSSTDTQYF.